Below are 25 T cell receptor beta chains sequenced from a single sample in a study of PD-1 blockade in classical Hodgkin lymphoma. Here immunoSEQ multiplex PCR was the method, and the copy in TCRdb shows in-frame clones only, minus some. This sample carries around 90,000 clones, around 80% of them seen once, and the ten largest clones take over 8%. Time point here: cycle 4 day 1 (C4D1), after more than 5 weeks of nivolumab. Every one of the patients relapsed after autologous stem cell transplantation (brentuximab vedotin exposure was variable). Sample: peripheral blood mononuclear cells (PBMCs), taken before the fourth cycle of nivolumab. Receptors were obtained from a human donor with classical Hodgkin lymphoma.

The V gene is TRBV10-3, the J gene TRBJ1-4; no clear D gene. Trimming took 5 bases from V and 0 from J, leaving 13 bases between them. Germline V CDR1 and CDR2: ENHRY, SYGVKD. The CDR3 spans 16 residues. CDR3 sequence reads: CAISQASAATNEKLFF. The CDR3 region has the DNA TGTGCCATCAGTCAAGCCTCAGCCGCAACTAATGAAAAACTGTTTTTT.

In DNA form, the CDR3 reads TGTGCCAGCAGCCTGGGACTAGCGCACATCTACGAGCAGTACTTC. Protein sequence: CASSLGLAHIYEQYF. V usage is TRBV6-5 and J usage is TRBJ2-7; 10 bases map to TRBD2. CDR1 and CDR2 (germline): MNHEY, SVGAGI. The V and J ends lost 6 bases and 3 bases, in that order; junction bases with no gene match: 8. The CDR3 is 15 residues long.

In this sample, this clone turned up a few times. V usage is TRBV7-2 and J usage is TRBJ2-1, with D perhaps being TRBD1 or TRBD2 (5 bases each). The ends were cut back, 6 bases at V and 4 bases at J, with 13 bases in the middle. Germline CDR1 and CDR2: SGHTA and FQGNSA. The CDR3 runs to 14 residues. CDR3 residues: CASSPWGSYNEQFF. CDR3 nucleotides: TGTGCCAGCAGTCCGTGGGGGTCTTACAATGAGCAGTTCTTC.

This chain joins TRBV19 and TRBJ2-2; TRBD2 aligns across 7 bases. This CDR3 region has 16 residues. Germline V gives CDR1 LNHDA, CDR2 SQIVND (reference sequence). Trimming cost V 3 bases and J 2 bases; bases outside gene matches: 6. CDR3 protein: CASSIDPSGNTGELFF. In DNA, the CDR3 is TGTGCCAGTAGTATTGATCCTAGCGGTAACACCGGGGAGCTGTTTTTT.

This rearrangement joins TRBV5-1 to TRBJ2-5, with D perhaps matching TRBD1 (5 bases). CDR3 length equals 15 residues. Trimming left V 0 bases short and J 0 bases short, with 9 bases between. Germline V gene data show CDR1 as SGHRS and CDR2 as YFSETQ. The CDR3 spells CASSLEGAYQETQYF. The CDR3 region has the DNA TGCGCCAGCAGCTTGGAAGGGGCGTACCAAGAGACCCAGTACTTC.

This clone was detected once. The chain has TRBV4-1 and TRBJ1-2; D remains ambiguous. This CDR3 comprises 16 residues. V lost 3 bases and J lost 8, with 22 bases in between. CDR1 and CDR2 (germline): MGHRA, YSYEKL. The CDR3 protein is CASSQATGVRVGGYTF. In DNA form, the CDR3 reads TGCGCCAGCAGCCAGGCGACTGGAGTAAGGGTGGGAGGCTACACCTTC.

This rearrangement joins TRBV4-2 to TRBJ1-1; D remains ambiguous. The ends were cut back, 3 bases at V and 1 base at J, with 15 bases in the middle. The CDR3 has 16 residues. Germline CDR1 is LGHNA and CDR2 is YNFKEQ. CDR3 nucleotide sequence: TGTGCCAGCAGCCAGGATTTCCTCAGGAAGAACACTGAAGCTTTCTTT. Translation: CASSQDFLRKNTEAFF.

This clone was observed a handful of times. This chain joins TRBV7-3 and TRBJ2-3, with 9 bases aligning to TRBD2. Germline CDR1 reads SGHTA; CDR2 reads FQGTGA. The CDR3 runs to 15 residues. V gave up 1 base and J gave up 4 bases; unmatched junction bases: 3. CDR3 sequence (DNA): TGTGCCAGCAGCTTAAATGCGGGAGGGCCAGATACGCAGTATTTT. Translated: CASSLNAGGPDTQYF.

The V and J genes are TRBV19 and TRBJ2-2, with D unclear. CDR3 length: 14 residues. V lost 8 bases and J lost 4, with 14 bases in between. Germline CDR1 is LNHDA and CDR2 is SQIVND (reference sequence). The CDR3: CASGVVRTTGELFF. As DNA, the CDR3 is TGTGCCAGTGGAGTTGTTAGGACCACCGGGGAGCTGTTTTTT. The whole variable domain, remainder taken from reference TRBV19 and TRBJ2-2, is DGGITQSPKYLFRKEGQNVTLSCEQNLNHDAMYWYRQDPGQGLRLIYYSQIVNDFQKGDIAEGYSVSREKKESFPLTVTSAQKNPTAFYLCASGVVRTTGELFFGEGSRLTVL.

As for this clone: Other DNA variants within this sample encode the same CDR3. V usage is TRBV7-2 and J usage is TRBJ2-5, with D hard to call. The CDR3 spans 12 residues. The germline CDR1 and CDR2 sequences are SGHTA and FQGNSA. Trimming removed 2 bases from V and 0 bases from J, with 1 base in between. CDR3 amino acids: CASSLYQETQYF. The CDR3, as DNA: TGTGCCAGCAGCTTATACCAAGAGACCCAGTACTTC.

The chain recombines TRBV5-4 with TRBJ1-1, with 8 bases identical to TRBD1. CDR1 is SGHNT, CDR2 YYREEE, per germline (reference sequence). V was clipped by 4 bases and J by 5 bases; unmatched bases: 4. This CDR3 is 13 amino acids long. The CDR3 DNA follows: TGTGCCAGCAGCATTACAGGGGGGACTGAAGCTTTCTTT. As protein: CASSITGGTEAFF.

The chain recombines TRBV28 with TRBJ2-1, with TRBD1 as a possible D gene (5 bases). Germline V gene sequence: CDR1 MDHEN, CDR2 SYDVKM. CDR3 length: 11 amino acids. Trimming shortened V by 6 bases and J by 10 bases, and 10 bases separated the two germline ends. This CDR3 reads CASSSRTEQFF. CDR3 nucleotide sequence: TGTGCCAGCAGCTCTAGGACAGAGCAGTTCTTC.

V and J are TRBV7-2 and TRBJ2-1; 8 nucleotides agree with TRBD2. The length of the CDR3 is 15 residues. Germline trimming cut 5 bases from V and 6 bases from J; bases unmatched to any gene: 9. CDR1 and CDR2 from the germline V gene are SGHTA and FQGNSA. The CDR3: CASSPPRGTSNEQFF. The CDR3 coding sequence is TGTGCCAGCAGCCCCCCTAGGGGGACTAGCAATGAGCAGTTCTTC. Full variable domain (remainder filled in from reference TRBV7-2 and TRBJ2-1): GAGVSQSPSNKVTEKGKDVELRCDPISGHTALYWYRQSLGQGLEFLIYFQGNSAPDKSGLPSDRFSAERTGGSVSTLTIQRTQQEDSAVYLCASSPPRGTSNEQFFGPGTRLTVL.

The DNA of the CDR3 is TGTGCCTGGAGTGTACAGTCGGGGGTTTATGGCTACACCTTC. Translated: CAWSVQSGVYGYTF. The genes are TRBV30 and TRBJ1-2, with D maybe TRBD1 (5 bases). Germline loops: CDR1 GTSNPN, CDR2 SVGIG (reference sequence). This CDR3 is built from 14 residues. V gave up 0 bases and J gave up 5 bases, with 13 bases separating them.

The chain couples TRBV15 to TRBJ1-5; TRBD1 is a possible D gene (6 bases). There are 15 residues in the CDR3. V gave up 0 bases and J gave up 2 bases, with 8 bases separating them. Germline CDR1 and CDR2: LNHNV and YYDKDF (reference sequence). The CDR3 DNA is TGTGCCACCAGCAGAGATCAGGGGCGCAATCAGCCCCAGCATTTT. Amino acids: CATSRDQGRNQPQHF.

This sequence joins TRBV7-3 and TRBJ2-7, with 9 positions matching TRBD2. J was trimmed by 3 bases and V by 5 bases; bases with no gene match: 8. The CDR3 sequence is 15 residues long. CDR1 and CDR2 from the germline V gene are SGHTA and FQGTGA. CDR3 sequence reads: CASSILAGRGYEQYF. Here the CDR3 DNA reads TGTGCCAGCAGCATACTAGCGGGCCGGGGCTACGAGCAGTACTTC.

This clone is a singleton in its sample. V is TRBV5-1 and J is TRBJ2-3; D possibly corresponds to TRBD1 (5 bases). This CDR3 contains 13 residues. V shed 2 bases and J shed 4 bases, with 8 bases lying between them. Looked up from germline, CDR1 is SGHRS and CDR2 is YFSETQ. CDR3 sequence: CASSFDSPDTQYF. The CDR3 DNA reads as TGCGCCAGCAGCTTTGACAGCCCAGATACGCAGTATTTT.

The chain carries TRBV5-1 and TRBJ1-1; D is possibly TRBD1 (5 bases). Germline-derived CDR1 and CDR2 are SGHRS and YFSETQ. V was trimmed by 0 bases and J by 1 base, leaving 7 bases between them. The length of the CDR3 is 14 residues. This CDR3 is CASSLGQRNTEAFF. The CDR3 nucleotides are TGCGCCAGCAGCTTGGGACAGAGGAACACTGAAGCTTTCTTT.

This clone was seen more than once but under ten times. The CDR3 nucleotides read TGTGCCACCGCCCGGGGGGGCACAGATACGCAGTATTTT. Its translation: CATARGGTDTQYF. The chain combines TRBV15 with TRBJ2-3, with 7 nucleotides matching TRBD2. In germline, CDR1 is LNHNV, CDR2 YYDKDF (reference sequence). The V gene end was trimmed by 8 bases and the J gene end by 1 base; junction bases not matched to a gene: 3. This CDR3 comprises 13 residues. Filled out from reference TRBV15 and TRBJ2-3, the complete variable domain reads DAMVIQNPRYQVTQFGKPVTLSCSQTLNHNVMYWYQQKSSQAPKLLFHYYDKDFNNEADTPDNFQSRRPNTSFCFLDIRSPGLGDTAMYLCATARGGTDTQYFGPGTRLTVL.

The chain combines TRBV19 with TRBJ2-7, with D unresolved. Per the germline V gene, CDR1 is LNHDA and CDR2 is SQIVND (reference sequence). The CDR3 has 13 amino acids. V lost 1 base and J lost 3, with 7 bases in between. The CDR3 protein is CASSIAALYEQYF. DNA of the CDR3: TGTGCCAGTAGTATAGCGGCGCTCTACGAGCAGTACTTC.

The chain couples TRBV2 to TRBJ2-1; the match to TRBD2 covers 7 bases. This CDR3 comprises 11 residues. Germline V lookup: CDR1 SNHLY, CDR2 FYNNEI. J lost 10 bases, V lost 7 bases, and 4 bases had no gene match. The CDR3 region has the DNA TGTGCCAGCAATCAGCGGGGAGAGCAGTTCTTC. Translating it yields CASNQRGEQFF.

CDR3 sequence (DNA): TGCGCCAGCAGCTTGGGTACGGGTGGCGACGAGCAGTACTTC. It encodes CASSLGTGGDEQYF. The genes are TRBV5-1 and TRBJ2-7; no reliable D call. This CDR3 is built from 14 residues. Trimming took 0 bases from V and 5 from J, leaving 12 bases between them. Looked up from germline, CDR1 is SGHRS and CDR2 is YFSETQ.

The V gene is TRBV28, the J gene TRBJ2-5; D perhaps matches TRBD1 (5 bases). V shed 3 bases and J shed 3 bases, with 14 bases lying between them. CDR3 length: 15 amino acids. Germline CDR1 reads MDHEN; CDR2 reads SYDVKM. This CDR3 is CASSLGTGRKETQYF. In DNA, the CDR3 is TGTGCCAGCAGTTTGGGAACAGGCCGAAAAGAGACCCAGTACTTC.

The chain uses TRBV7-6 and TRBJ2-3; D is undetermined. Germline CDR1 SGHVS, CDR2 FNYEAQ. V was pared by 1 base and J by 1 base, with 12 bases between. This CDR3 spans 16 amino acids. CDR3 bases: TGTGCCAGCAGCTTAGAGACTCCGGGCGGCACAGATACGCAGTATTTT. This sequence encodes CASSLETPGGTDTQYF.

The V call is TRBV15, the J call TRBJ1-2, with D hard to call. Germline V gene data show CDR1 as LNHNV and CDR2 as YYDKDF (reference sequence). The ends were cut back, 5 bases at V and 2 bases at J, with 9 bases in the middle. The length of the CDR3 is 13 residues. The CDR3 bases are TGTGCCACCAGCCCTCGCAGAAACTATGGCTACACCTTC. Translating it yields CATSPRRNYGYTF. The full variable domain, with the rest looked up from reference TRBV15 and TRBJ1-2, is DAMVIQNPRYQVTQFGKPVTLSCSQTLNHNVMYWYQQKSSQAPKLLFHYYDKDFNNEADTPDNFQSRRPNTSFCFLDIRSPGLGDTAMYLCATSPRRNYGYTFGSGTRLTVV.